The 17 T cell receptor beta chains in this list originate from one sample, sequenced in a study of regulatory T cells in long-lasting Graves disease. With iRepertoire HTBI primers and Arm-PCR of CDR3 regions, TCR beta libraries were built. TCRdb called the multiplex PCR reads again in MiXCR, with one record for every CDR3 protein. The data contain 300,000 to 400,000 distinct CDR3 sequences, 15% to 17% of them singletons. The time point here: newly diagnosed GD, antithyroid drugs for less than 3 months. From PBMCs, RNA was extracted and then used to make the TCR library. This specimen was peripheral blood mononuclear cells (PBMCs), taken at new diagnosis, from a patient treated with antithyroid drugs. The receptors stem from a female donor with Graves disease.

This clonotype was seen repeatedly, ten times or more. V and J are TRBV6-1 and TRBJ1-3; no definite D call. Per germline, CDR1 MNHNS and CDR2 SASEGT. Deletions cut 5 bases from V and 0 bases from J, with 14 bases between. This CDR3 contains 16 residues. The CDR3, as DNA: TGTGCCAGCAGTACCTTTCCGCATCGCTCTGGAAACACCATATATTTT. Its protein product is CASSTFPHRSGNTIYF.

This clonotype was seen repeatedly, ten times or more. V gene TRBV28 combines with J gene TRBJ2-1, with a possible D match to TRBD1 (5 bases). The V gene lost 6 bases and the J gene lost 9 bases, with 15 bases spanning the gap. From germline, CDR1 is MDHEN and CDR2 SYDVKM. The CDR3 runs to 13 residues. This CDR3 is CASSTDTWGEQFF. CDR3 bases: TGTGCCAGCAGCACGGACACCTGGGGTGAGCAGTTCTTC. Full variable domain (remainder filled in from reference TRBV28 and TRBJ2-1): DVKVTQSSRYLVKRTGEKVFLECVQDMDHENMFWYRQDPGLGLRLIYFSYDVKMKEKGDIPEGYSVSREKKERFSLILESASTNQTSMYLCASSTDTWGEQFFGPGTRLTVL.

In its sample, this clonotype was seen many times. The V gene is TRBV27, the J gene TRBJ2-1, with 7 nucleotides matching TRBD1. The V gene end was trimmed by 6 bases and the J gene end by 9 bases; junction bases not matched to a gene: 23. Germline lookup yields CDR1 MNHEY and CDR2 SMNVEV (reference sequence). The CDR3 spans 18 residues. CDR3 sequence (DNA): TGTGCCAGCAGGTCCCTAACCGGCGAATTTAACAGGGGAAGTGAGCAGTTCTTC. Protein sequence: CASRSLTGEFNRGSEQFF.

This clonotype was picked up many times. This chain joins TRBV11-2 and TRBJ2-3; 11 bases are a match to TRBD2. This CDR3 contains 17 residues. In germline, CDR1 is SGHAT, CDR2 FQNNGV. The junction had 6 bases not matched to a gene; V was cut back by 2 bases and J by 2 bases. The CDR3 spells CASSLSRLAGLTDTQYF. The CDR3 DNA follows: TGTGCCAGCAGCTTATCCCGACTAGCGGGACTCACAGATACGCAGTATTTT.

The sample holds many counts of this clonotype. The chain employs TRBV20-1 and TRBJ1-4; D not resolved. The germline V gene has CDR1 DFQATT and CDR2 SNEGSKA (reference sequence). Trimming pared 3 bases from V and 5 bases from J, leaving 22 bases between. This CDR3 region has 17 residues. The CDR3 here is CSASWARPGLINEKLFF. The CDR3 DNA reads TGCAGTGCTAGTTGGGCACGGCCAGGACTAATAAATGAAAAACTGTTTTTT.

In its sample, this clonotype was seen many times. V and J are TRBV7-3 and TRBJ1-1, with 10 bases that match TRBD1. CDR1 is SGHTA, CDR2 FQGTGA, per germline. Trimming at V came to 4 bases and at J to 2 bases, leaving 4 bases not matched to a gene. The CDR3 contains 15 residues. The CDR3, as DNA: TGTGCCAGCAGCTCAGGACAGGGGGATAACACTGAAGCTTTCTTT. Residues: CASSSGQGDNTEAFF.

This clonotype appeared many times. The chain combines TRBV6-1 with TRBJ2-2; D is uncertain. Trimming shortened V by 8 bases and J by 8 bases, and 15 bases separated the two germline ends. The CDR3 spans 13 residues. Per germline, CDR1 MNHNS and CDR2 SASEGT. As DNA, the CDR3 is TGTGCCAGCGATTCCCCCCCGGTTGGGGAGCTGTTTTTT. It is translated as CASDSPPVGELFF.

This clonotype was counted many times. This rearrangement joins TRBV12-3 or TRBV12-4 to TRBJ2-7, with no clear D. The V gene lost 6 bases and the J gene lost 1 base, with 10 bases spanning the gap. CDR3 length: 13 residues. CDR3 loop: CASSPGPSYEQYF. The CDR3 DNA is TGTGCCAGCAGCCCCGGACCATCCTACGAGCAGTACTTC.

This clonotype has a count of ten or more. The chain employs TRBV28 and TRBJ2-1; 7 bases line up with TRBD2. Germline CDR1 and CDR2: MDHEN and SYDVKM. The CDR3 is made up of 15 amino acids. J was trimmed by 4 bases and V by 7 bases; bases with no gene match: 10. CDR3 protein: CASNPLAGVYNEQFF. CDR3 bases: TGTGCCAGCAACCCCCTCGCGGGAGTGTACAATGAGCAGTTCTTC.

This clonotype was detected ten times or more. This rearrangement joins TRBV12-3 or TRBV12-4 to TRBJ1-1; 8 bases are a match to TRBD1. The ends lost 2 bases at V and 6 bases at J; junction bases unmatched: 5. The CDR3 consists of 14 residues. CDR3 bases: TGTGCCAGCAGTTTAACAGGGGGGATTGCTGAAGCTTTCTTT. It yields the protein CASSLTGGIAEAFF.

This clonotype was detected many times. CDR3 region: CASSLVVSAGLAGGPSMGQFF. The DNA for the CDR3 is TGTGCCAGCAGCTTAGTAGTATCCGCGGGACTAGCGGGAGGGCCCTCAATGGGGCAGTTCTTC. This chain uses TRBV7-8 with TRBJ2-1; 16 bases agree with TRBD2. Germline-derived CDR1 and CDR2 are SGHVS and FQNEAQ. The CDR3 is 21 residues long. V trimming: 1 base; J trimming: 12 bases; junction bases outside the gene matches: 21.

This clonotype was observed many times. The chain has TRBV20-1 and TRBJ2-3, with 8 bases aligning to TRBD2. Gene TRBJ2-5 matches the end of the DNA better, so the J call may be wrong. The germline gives CDR1 DFQATT, CDR2 SNEGSKA (reference sequence). The CDR3 runs 13 residues. CDR3 amino acids: CSAVAGSQETQYF. CDR3 nucleotides: TGCAGTGCTGTAGCGGGGTCGCAGGAGACCCAGTACTTC.

This clonotype was counted ten times or more. The chain links TRBV28 to TRBJ2-7; 10 nucleotides line up with TRBD2. V shed 0 bases, J shed 3 bases, and the junction held 29 bases outside the gene matches. The CDR3 runs to 24 residues. The germline V gene encodes CDR1 MDHEN and CDR2 SYDVKM. The CDR3 region is CASSLWNSPSGRTRKAVRLYEQYF. CDR3 bases: TGTGCCAGCAGTTTATGGAATTCCCCTAGCGGGAGAACGCGAAAAGCCGTCCGTCTCTACGAGCAGTACTTC. The full variable domain, its missing parts supplied by reference TRBV28 and TRBJ2-7, is DVKVTQSSRYLVKRTGEKVFLECVQDMDHENMFWYRQDPGLGLRLIYFSYDVKMKEKGDIPEGYSVSREKKERFSLILESASTNQTSMYLCASSLWNSPSGRTRKAVRLYEQYFGPGTRLTVT.

This clonotype was recorded many times. The chain has TRBV20-1 and TRBJ2-2, with 8 bases matching TRBD1. Germline V gene data show CDR1 as DFQATT and CDR2 as SNEGSKA (reference sequence). The CDR3 runs 15 residues. The J segment lost 7 bases and the V segment lost 5 bases, leaving 12 bases of the junction unmatched. The CDR3 coding sequence is TGCAGTGCTCTGGATCGGACAGGGCCCGGCGGGGAGCTGTTTTTT. Translation gives CSALDRTGPGGELFF.

V is TRBV10-3 and J is TRBJ2-3; D possibly matches TRBD1 or TRBD2 (5 bases each). Looked up from germline, CDR1 is ENHRY and CDR2 is SYGVKD. Trimming stripped 6 bases from V and 3 bases from J, with 7 bases between. This CDR3 spans 12 amino acids. The CDR3 bases are TGTGCCATCAGGGGGGAAACAGATACGCAGTATTTT. Protein: CAIRGETDTQYF.

The chain combines TRBV9 with TRBJ2-1, with TRBD1 matching 8 bases. V lost 6 bases and J lost 6; bases outside the gene matches: 11. Germline assignment: CDR1 SGDLS and CDR2 YYNGEE. CDR3 length equals 15 residues. CDR3 in amino acids: CASTTGGREGNEQFF. The CDR3 DNA reads TGTGCCAGCACTACAGGGGGGCGGGAAGGCAATGAGCAGTTCTTC. The full variable domain, its missing parts supplied by reference TRBV9 and TRBJ2-1, is DSGVTQTPKHLITATGQRVTLRCSPRSGDLSVYWYQQSLDQGLQFLIQYYNGEERAKGNILERFSAQQFPDLHSELNLSSLELGDSALYFCASTTGGREGNEQFFGPGTRLTVL.

This clonotype showed up many times. The V and J genes are TRBV6-1 and TRBJ1-1; D might be TRBD1 (5 bases). This CDR3 comprises 13 residues. Trimming cost V 7 bases and J 5 bases, with 14 bases left between them. Germline V gene lookup returns CDR1 MNHNS and CDR2 SASEGT. The CDR3 region is CASTDGGGTEAFF. CDR3 nucleotide sequence: TGTGCCAGCACCGACGGGGGAGGGACTGAAGCTTTCTTT.